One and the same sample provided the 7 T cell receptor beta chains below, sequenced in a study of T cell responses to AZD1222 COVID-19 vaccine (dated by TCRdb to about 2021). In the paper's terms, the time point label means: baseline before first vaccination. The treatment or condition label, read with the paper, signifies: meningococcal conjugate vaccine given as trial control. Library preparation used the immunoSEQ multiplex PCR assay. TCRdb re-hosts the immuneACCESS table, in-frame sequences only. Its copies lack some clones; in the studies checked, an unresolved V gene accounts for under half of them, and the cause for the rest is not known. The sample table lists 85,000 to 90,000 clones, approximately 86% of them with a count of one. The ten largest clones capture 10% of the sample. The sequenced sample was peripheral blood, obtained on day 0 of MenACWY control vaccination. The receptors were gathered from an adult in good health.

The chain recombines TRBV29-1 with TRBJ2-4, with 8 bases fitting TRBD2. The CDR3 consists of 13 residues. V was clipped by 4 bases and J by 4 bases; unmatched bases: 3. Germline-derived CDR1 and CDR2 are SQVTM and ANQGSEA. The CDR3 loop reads CSVGSGGKNIQYF. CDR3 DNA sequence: TGCAGCGTTGGAAGCGGGGGAAAAAACATTCAGTACTTC.

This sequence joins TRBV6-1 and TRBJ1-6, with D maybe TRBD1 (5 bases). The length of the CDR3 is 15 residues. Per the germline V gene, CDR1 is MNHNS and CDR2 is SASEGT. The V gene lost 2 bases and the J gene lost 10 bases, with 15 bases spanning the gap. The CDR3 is CASSERGGQGSPLHF. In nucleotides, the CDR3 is TGTGCCAGCAGTGAACGGGGCGGGCAAGGATCACCCCTCCACTTT.

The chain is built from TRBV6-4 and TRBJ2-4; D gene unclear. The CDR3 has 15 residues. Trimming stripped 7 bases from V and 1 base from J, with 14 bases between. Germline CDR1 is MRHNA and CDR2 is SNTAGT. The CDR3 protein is CASTRTPLAKNIQYF. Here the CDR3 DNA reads TGTGCCAGCACCCGGACCCCATTGGCCAAAAACATTCAGTACTTC.

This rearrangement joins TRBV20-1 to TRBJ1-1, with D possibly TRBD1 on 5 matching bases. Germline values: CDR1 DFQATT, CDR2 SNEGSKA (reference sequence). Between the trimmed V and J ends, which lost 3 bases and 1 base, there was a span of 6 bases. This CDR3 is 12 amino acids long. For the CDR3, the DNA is TGCAGTGCTAGTGGACAGAACACTGAAGCTTTCTTT. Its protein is CSASGQNTEAFF.

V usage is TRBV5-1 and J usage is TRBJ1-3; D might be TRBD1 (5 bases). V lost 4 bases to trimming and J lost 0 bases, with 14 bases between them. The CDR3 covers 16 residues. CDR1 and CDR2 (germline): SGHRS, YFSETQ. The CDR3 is CASSRSGGFSGNTIYF. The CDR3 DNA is TGCGCCAGCAGCCGTTCGGGGGGATTCTCTGGAAACACCATATATTTT.

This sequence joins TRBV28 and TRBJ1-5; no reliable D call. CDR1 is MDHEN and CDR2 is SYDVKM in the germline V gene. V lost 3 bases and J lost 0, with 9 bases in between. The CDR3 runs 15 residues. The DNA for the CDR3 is TGTGCCAGCAGTTTCGGTGGGAGTAGCAATCAGCCCCAGCATTTT. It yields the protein CASSFGGSSNQPQHF.

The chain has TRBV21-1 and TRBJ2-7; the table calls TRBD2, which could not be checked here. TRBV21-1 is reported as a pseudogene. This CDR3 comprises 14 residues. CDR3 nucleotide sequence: TGTGCCAGCAGCAAAGATGGGGGGGCGAAGGAGCAGTACTTC. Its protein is CASSKDGGAKEQYF.